The rows below give T cell receptor beta chains drawn from one sample of a study of T cell repertoires in cytomegalovirus infection. TCRdb redid the calling of the reads with MiXCR, one entry per CDR3 protein. The table lists under 300,000 distinct CDR3 sequences, about a sixth of them singletons. The sequenced sample consisted of CD8+ T cells from PBMCs. The origin of the receptors is a human donor in good health (CMV status not recorded). Some clones in this sample may be carry-over from other donors' samples. Both conserved end residues are part of each CDR3. The D gene is left open where the match is weak. Clone size is stated in some rows and not others, as once, few, many or a class when expanded.

j_call v_call d_call clone_size cdr3_nt cdr3_aa
TRBJ1-2 TRBV4-1 - many TGCGCCAGCAGCCCTCCGGGGGGTCGCCGTGGCTACACCTTC CASSPPGGRRGYTF
TRBJ1-5 TRBV7-2 TRBD1 many TGTGCCAGCAGCCTCAGGACAGGGGGCTATTCGGGCAATCAGCCCCAGCATTTT CASSLRTGGYSGNQPQHF
TRBJ2-1 TRBV7-2 TRBD2 many TGTGCCAGCAGCCCGAGGGCGGGGGAACCCTACAATGAGCAGTTCTTC CASSPRAGEPYNEQFF
TRBJ2-7 TRBV5-1 TRBD2 - TGCGTCAGCAGCGGCAGCGGGGGGGCCTCCTACGAGCAGTACTTC CVSSGSGGASYEQYF
TRBJ1-1 TRBV6-6 - few TGTGCCAGCAGTTACGGGGAAGGGGATCAAACTGAAGCTTTCTTT CASSYGEGDQTEAFF
TRBJ2-7 TRBV9 - many TGTGCCAGCAGCGTAGGTTTGGGGGCAGCCGAGCAGTACTTC CASSVGLGAAEQYF
TRBJ1-2 TRBV4-3 - - TGCGCCAGCAGCCAAGAATTTCTGGGGCAGGGAGATGGCTACACCTTC CASSQEFLGQGDGYTF
TRBJ2-5 TRBV20-1 - few TGCAGTGCTAGAGCTCTAGGAGGGGAGGAGACCCAGTACTTC CSARALGGEETQYF
TRBJ1-3 TRBV10-2 - many TGCGCCAGCAAGGGACGGCGAAGCTCTGGAAACACCATATATTTT CASKGRRSSGNTIYF
TRBJ1-5 TRBV7-6 - many TGTGCCAGCAGCCACCCCGACCAGCCCCAGCATTTT CASSHPDQPQHF
TRBJ1-1 TRBV6-5 TRBD1 few TGTGCCAGCAAGTGGACAGGGGGCGGGAACACTGAAGCTTTCTTT CASKWTGGGNTEAFF
TRBJ2-7 TRBV11-2 TRBD1 few TGTGCCAGCAGCCCCTTCGAGACAGGGGGAGACTACGAGCAGTACTTC CASSPFETGGDYEQYF
TRBJ2-7 TRBV6-1 - - TGTGCCAGCGACCTTCGGACAGCTACCTACGAGCAGTACTTC CASDLRTATYEQYF
TRBJ2-7 TRBV6-2/TRBV6-3 - many TGTGCCAGCAGTTACTCGCTAGACAGCTCCTACGAGCAGTACTTC CASSYSLDSSYEQYF
TRBJ2-7 TRBV25-1 TRBD1 - TGTGCCAGCAGTGTCAACAGGGGCTTGTACGAGCAGTACTTC CASSVNRGLYEQYF
TRBJ2-1 TRBV6-2/TRBV6-3 TRBD2 many TGTGCCAGCAGTTCAAGCGGGGGGACGCCGTTCTTC CASSSSGGTPFF
TRBJ1-2 TRBV20-1 - many TGCAGTGCTAGAGGTTCGGCCACTAACTATGGCTACACCTTC CSARGSATNYGYTF
TRBJ2-5 TRBV2 - - TGTGCCAGCGGAGGGACATTCCAAGAGACCCAGTACTTC CASGGTFQETQYF
TRBJ2-5 TRBV7-6 - many TGTGCCAGCAGCTCCCTTAGGGGGGGCGCGGCTGGAGAGACCCAGTACTTC CASSSLRGGAAGETQYF
TRBJ2-1 TRBV4-1 TRBD2 - TGCGCCAGCAGCCAAGACAGCGGGGGCTCCTACAATGAGCAGTTCTTC CASSQDSGGSYNEQFF
TRBJ2-7 TRBV28 TRBD1 - TGTGCCAGCAGTTTAGGGGCGGAGTATAGGGACAGGGGGGTCTACGAGCAGTACTTC CASSLGAEYRDRGVYEQYF
TRBJ2-3 TRBV5-8 TRBD2 - TGTGCCAGCAGCTCCCCCGGCGCGGGGGGCCACCTTAGCACAGATACGCAGTATTTT CASSSPGAGGHLSTDTQYF
TRBJ2-7 TRBV7-6 - many TGTGCCAGCAGCTTAGAATTGGCGGAGCGAAGGGGCGAGCAGTACTTC CASSLELAERRGEQYF
TRBJ2-7 TRBV7-9 TRBD1 few TGTGCCAGCAGCAAGGGACAGGACGCCTACGAGCAGTACTTC CASSKGQDAYEQYF
TRBJ1-1 TRBV29-1 - - TGCAGCGCCGTACAGGTGGGCGGGAACACTGAAGCTTTCTTT CSAVQVGGNTEAFF
TRBJ1-6 TRBV20-1 - few TGCAGTGCTAATCCTGGATTCTCCTATAATTCACCCCTCCACTTT CSANPGFSYNSPLHF
TRBJ1-3 TRBV4-1 - - TGCGCCAGCAGCCAAGATTTTAACACCATATATTTT CASSQDFNTIYF
TRBJ1-1 TRBV20-1 - few TGCAGTGCTAGGGTCACCACCCGGGGGGCGATTGTTGAAGCTTTCTTT CSARVTTRGAIVEAFF
TRBJ2-7 TRBV7-9 - many TGTGCCAGCAGCTGGTGGCAGAAAGACTACGAGCAGTACTTC CASSWWQKDYEQYF